The T cell receptor beta chain described here comes from a study of T cell changes during pregnancy in multiple sclerosis. Germline V gene data show CDR1 as LGHNA and CDR2 as YNFKEQ. The CDR3 has 16 amino acids. V shed 1 base and J 0 bases; nucleotides not matched to a gene: 1. Comment on this clone: This sample includes further DNA sequences coding for the same CDR3.

Sequencing used immunoSEQ multiplex PCR; TCRdb keeps in-frame clones, though not all of them. This repertoire shows tens of thousands of clones, approximately 92% found once; its top ten account for around 2.2%. This clonotype was obtained from a female donor in good health, enrolled as a control in a pregnancy study. Sequencing was performed on peripheral blood, taken in the second trimester of pregnancy. The chain recombines TRBV4-2 with TRBJ2-2, with TRBD2 matching 8 bases. CDR3 sequence (DNA): TGTGCCAGCAGCCAAGTCGGGGGGGCGAACACCGGGGAGCTGTTTTTT. The encoded protein is CASSQVGGANTGELFF.